This T cell receptor beta chain was identified during a study of blood T cells in healthy people across ages (dated by TCRdb to 2013 to 2016). A note on the overall study: In model experiments, template switching captured about one uniquely barcoded TCR beta cDNA molecule for every two T cells. The study measured age-related changes in TCR beta repertoire diversity using deep sequencing normalized with unique cDNA molecular identifiers. Donors were grouped into four age groups: young (average approximately 16 years), middle-aged (about 38), aged (around 60) and long-lived (about 89). To avoid experimental bias, donors of different ages were distributed randomly across sequencing lanes. The study analyzed two additional independent replicas of 1 million unique cDNA reads from the same blood draw for two donors, one aged 18 to 29 and one aged 80 or older.

Library generation was performed with 5' RACE. Reads for this sample came from an Illumina HiSeq 2500. A second PCR of 7 to 11 cycles was performed with a sample-barcoded 5' primer and a J-beta primer mix. A unique molecular identifier was introduced onto each TCR beta cDNA molecule by a template-switch 5' adaptor carrying 12 random nucleotides. Each sample yielded at least 3 million CDR3-containing paired-end reads. The Mint cDNA synthesis kit, primed by a TRBC-specific oligonucleotide, was used to synthesize first-strand cDNA from all RNA. Following uracil-DNA glycosylase treatment, a first 18-cycle PCR with universal primers M1SS and BC2_uni_R was performed on all cDNA. In the authors' own workflow: For normalization, 1 million high-quality reads, each with a distinct molecular identifier, were randomly selected from each sample. Reads with shared molecular identifiers were discarded instead of being binned into consensus sequences. CDR3 identification, clonotype clustering and error correction used MiTCR with a Q25 quality threshold and the strictest error-elimination algorithm. A nonparametric unseen species model with Euler transformation was used to estimate lower-bound total TCR beta diversity. Using fastp at Q25 and MiXCR, TCRdb reprocessed the public reads and kept productive beta chains. Every CDR3 protein is listed once, alongside the most common genes and DNA of its rows. TCRdb assigned the V and J calls; the authors' analysis was not used. The sample yields over 950,000 distinct CDR3 sequences; roughly 47% were counted once. The ten largest clonotypes hold 20% to 25% of the sample.

In regard to this clonotype: The antigen it recognizes is unknown. Base quality data are lacking; no much larger clone is found one base away.

On the study overall, not on this receptor specifically: A strong correlation was found between observed TCR beta diversity and the percentage of naive T cells measured by flow cytometry. As age increased, observed TCR beta diversity per million T cells dropped in a roughly linear way, and a significant reduction was already evident by age 40. Total diversity estimates from one million sequenced T cells were considered lower bounds and underestimates. Compared with the aged group, the long-lived group had more naive CD4+ T cells, fewer expanded clones and increased TCR diversity, a pattern suggesting age selection. Bulk unsorted PBMC profiling prevented conclusive comparison of naive and antigen-experienced compartments. Donor CMV infection status was unknown, potentially confounding age-related changes in expanded clonotypes.

Donors were 40 or so systemically healthy Caucasian individuals from Russia aged roughly 6 to 100 years. Each donor gave ten milliliters of peripheral blood, drawn into EDTA-treated Vacutainer tubes. PBMCs were isolated by Ficoll-Paque density-gradient centrifugation, with at least 6.5 million obtained per sample. Trizol reagent was used to extract total RNA from PBMCs, with at least 5 micrograms per sample. The percentages of naive CD45RAhigh/CD27high T cells were determined by flow cytometry on a PBMC aliquot from every donor. The CDR3 contains 16 residues, cysteine and phenylalanine counted. Of all the DNA, just the CDR3 is kept, 48 bases in frame from base 1. The V end gives up 4 bases and the J end 7 bases, leaving 7 bases in the junction not matched to a gene. From a lookup of the germline V gene (reference sequence), CDR1 and CDR2 are SEHNR and FQNEAQ.

This sequence was found in a woman aged 55-70 years in good health. The chain links TRBV7-9 with TRBJ2-2; 12 bases in the middle match TRBD2. The sequencing sample was made of blood. The nucleotide sequence is given as TGTGCCAGCAGCTGGACTAGCGGGGTCTTGATCGGGGAGCTGTTTTTT. Its protein product is CASSWTSGVLIGELFF.